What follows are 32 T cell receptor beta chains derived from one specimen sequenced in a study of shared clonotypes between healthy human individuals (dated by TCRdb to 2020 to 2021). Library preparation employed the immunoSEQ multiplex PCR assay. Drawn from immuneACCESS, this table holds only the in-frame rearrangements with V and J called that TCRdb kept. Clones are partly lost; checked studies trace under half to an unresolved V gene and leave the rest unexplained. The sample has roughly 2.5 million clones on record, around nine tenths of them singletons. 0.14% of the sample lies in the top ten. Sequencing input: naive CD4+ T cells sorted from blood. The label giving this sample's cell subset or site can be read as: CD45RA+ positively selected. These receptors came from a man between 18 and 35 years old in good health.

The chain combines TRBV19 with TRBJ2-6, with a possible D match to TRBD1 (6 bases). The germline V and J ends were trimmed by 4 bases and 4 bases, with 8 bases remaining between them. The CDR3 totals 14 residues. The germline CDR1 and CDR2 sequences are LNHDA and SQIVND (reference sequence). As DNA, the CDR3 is TGTGCCAGTAGTACAGGGGTGGGGGCCAACGTCCTGACTTTC. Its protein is CASSTGVGANVLTF.

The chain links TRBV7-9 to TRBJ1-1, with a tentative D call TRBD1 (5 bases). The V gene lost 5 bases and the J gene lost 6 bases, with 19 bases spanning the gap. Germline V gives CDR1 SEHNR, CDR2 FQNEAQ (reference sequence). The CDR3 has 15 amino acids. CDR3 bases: TGTGCCAGCAGCCCTTTGGCAGGGAAGTCCCCTGAAGCTTTCTTT. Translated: CASSPLAGKSPEAFF.

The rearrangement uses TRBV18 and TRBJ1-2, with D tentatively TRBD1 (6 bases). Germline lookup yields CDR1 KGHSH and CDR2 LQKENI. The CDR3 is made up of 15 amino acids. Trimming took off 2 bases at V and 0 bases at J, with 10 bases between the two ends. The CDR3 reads CASSPGQQTNYGYTF. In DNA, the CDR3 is TGTGCCAGCTCACCAGGACAGCAAACTAACTATGGCTACACCTTC.

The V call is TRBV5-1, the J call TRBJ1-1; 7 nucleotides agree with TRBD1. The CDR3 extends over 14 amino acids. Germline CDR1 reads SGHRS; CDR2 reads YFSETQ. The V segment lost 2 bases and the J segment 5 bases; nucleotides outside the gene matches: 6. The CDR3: CASSLDREITEAFF. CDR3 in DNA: TGCGCCAGCAGCTTAGACAGGGAAATAACTGAAGCTTTCTTT.

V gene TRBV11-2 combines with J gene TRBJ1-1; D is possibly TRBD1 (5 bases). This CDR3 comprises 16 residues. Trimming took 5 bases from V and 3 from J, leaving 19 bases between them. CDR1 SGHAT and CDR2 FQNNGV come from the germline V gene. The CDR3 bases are TGTGCCAGCAGCCCCGGGTTCGGGGGGATACACACTGAAGCTTTCTTT. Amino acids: CASSPGFGGIHTEAFF.

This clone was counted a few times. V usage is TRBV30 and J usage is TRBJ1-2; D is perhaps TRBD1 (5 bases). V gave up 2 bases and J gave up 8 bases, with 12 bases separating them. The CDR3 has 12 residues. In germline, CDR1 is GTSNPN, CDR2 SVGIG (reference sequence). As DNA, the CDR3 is TGTGCCTGGAGTTCTCCGGGGCCCGGCTACACCTTC. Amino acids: CAWSSPGPGYTF.

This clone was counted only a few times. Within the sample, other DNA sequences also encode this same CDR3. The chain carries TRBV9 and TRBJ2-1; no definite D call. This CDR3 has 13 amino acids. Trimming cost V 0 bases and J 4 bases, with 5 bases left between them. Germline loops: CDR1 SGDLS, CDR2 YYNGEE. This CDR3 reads CASSVDGYNEQFF. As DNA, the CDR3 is TGTGCCAGCAGCGTAGACGGGTACAATGAGCAGTTCTTC.

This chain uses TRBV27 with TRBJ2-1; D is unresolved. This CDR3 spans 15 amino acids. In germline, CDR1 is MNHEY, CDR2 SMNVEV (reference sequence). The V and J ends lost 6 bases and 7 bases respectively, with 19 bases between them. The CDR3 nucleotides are TGTGCCAGCAGCCTACTACCCCTGAGCCTTAATGAGCAGTTCTTC. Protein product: CASSLLPLSLNEQFF.

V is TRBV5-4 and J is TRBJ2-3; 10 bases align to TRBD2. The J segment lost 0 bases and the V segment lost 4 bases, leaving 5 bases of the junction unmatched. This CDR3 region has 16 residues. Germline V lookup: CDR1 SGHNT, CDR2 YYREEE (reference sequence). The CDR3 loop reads CASSIASGGSTDTQYF. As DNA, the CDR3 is TGTGCCAGCAGCATCGCTAGCGGGGGTAGCACAGATACGCAGTATTTT.

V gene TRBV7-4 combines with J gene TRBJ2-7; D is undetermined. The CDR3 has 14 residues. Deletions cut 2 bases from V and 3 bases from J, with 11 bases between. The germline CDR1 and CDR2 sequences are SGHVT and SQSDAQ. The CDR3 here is CASSLTPESYEQYF. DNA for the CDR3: TGTGCCAGCAGCTTAACCCCGGAAAGCTACGAGCAGTACTTC.

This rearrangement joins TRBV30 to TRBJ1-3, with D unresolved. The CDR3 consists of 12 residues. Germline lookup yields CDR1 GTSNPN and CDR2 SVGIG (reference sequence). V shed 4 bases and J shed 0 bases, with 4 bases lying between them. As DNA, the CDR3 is TGTGCCTGGACAAGCTCTGGAAACACCATATATTTT. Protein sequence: CAWTSSGNTIYF. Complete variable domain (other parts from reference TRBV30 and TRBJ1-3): SQTIHQWPATLVQPVGSPLSLECTVEGTSNPNLYWYRQAAGRGLQLLFYSVGIGQISSEVPQNLSASRPQDRQFILSSKKLLLSDSGFYLCAWTSSGNTIYFGEGSWLTVV.

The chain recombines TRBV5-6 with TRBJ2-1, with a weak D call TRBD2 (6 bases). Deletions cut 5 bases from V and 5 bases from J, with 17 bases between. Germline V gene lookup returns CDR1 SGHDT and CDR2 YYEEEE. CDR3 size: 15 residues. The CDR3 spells CASSGAGRPDNEQFF. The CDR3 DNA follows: TGTGCCAGCAGTGGTGCGGGGAGGCCGGACAATGAGCAGTTCTTC. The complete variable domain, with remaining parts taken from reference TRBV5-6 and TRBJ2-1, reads DAGVTQSPTHLIKTRGQQVTLRCSPKSGHDTVSWYQQALGQGPQFIFQYYEEEERQRGNFPDRFSGHQFPNYSSELNVNALLLGDSALYLCASSGAGRPDNEQFFGPGTRLTVL.

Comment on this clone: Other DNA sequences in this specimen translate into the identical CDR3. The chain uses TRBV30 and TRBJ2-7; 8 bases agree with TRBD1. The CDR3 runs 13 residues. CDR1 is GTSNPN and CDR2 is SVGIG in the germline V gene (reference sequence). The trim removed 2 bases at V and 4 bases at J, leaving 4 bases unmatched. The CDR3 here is CAWSRRGLYEQYF. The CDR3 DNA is TGTGCCTGGAGTCGCAGGGGGCTATACGAGCAGTACTTC.

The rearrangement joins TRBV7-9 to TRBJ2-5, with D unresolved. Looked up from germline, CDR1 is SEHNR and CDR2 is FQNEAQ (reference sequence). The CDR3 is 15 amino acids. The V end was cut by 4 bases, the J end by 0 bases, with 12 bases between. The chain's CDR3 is CASSSAHKYQETQYF. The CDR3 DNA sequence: TGTGCCAGCAGCTCAGCCCACAAGTACCAAGAGACCCAGTACTTC.

Written as DNA, the CDR3 is TGTGCCAGTAGGACCCCCGGCGGGTCCCCTGAAGCTTTCTTT. This translates into CASRTPGGSPEAFF. This rearrangement joins TRBV19 to TRBJ1-1; D is unresolved. This CDR3 region has 14 residues. Trimming cost V 6 bases and J 6 bases, with 17 bases left between them. Germline V gene sequence: CDR1 LNHDA, CDR2 SQIVND (reference sequence).

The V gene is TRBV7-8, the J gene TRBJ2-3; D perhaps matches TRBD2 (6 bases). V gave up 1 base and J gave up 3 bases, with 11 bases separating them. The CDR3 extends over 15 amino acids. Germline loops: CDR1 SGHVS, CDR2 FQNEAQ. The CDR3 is CASSLELAETDTQYF. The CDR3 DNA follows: TGTGCCAGCAGCTTAGAACTAGCAGAAACAGATACGCAGTATTTT.

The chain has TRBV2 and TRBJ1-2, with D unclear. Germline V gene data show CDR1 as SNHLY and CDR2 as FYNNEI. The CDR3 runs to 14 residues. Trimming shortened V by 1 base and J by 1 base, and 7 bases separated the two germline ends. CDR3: CASSEGGVNYGYTF. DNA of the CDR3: TGTGCCAGCAGTGAAGGCGGGGTTAACTATGGCTACACCTTC.

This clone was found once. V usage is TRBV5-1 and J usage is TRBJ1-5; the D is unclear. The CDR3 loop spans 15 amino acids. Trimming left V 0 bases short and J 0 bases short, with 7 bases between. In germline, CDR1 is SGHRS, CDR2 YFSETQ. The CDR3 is CASSLESDSNQPQHF. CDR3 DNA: TGCGCCAGCAGCTTGGAGTCCGATAGCAATCAGCCCCAGCATTTT.

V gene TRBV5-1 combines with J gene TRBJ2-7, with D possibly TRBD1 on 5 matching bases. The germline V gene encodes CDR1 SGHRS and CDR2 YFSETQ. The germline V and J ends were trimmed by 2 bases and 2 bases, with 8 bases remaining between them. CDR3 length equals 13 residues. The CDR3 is CASSFAGTYEQYF. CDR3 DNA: TGCGCCAGCAGCTTCGCAGGGACCTACGAGCAGTACTTC.

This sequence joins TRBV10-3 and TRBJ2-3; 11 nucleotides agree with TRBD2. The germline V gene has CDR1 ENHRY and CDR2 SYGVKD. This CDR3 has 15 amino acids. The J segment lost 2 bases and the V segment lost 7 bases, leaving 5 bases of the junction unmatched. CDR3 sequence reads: CAIKPSGGPTDTQYF. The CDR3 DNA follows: TGTGCCATCAAACCTAGCGGGGGGCCCACAGATACGCAGTATTTT.

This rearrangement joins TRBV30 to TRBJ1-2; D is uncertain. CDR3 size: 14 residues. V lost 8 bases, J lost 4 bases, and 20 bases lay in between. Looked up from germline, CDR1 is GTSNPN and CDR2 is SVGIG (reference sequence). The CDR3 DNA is TGTGCCGCAGGCCCGGGCGTCGAGGTCTATGGCTACACCTTC. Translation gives CAAGPGVEVYGYTF.

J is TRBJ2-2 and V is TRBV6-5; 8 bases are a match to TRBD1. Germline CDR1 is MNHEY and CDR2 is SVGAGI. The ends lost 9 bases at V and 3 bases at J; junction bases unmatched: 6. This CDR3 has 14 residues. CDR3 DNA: TGTGCCAGTGCCCCGGACAGGGACACCGGGGAGCTGTTTTTT. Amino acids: CASAPDRDTGELFF.

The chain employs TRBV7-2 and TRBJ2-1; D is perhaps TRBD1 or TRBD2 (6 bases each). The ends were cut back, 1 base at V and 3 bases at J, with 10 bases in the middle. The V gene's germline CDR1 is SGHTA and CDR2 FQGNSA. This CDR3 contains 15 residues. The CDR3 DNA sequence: TGTGCCAGCAGCTTAGTACAGGGACTCTACAATGAGCAGTTCTTC. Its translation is CASSLVQGLYNEQFF. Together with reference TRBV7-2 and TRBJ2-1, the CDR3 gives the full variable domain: GAGVSQSPSNKVTEKGKDVELRCDPISGHTALYWYRQSLGQGLEFLIYFQGNSAPDKSGLPSDRFSAERTGGSVSTLTIQRTQQEDSAVYLCASSLVQGLYNEQFFGPGTRLTVL.

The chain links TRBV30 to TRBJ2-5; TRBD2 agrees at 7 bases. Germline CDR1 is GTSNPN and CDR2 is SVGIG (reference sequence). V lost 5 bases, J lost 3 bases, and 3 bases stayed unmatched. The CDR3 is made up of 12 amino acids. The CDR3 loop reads CAWGLVKETQYF. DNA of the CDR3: TGTGCCTGGGGACTAGTTAAAGAGACCCAGTACTTC.

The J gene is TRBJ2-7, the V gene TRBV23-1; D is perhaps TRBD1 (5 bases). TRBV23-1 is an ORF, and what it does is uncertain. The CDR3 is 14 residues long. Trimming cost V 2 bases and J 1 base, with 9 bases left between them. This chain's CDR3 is CASSQQDISYEQYF. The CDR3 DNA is TGCGCCAGCAGTCAACAGGACATATCCTACGAGCAGTACTTC.

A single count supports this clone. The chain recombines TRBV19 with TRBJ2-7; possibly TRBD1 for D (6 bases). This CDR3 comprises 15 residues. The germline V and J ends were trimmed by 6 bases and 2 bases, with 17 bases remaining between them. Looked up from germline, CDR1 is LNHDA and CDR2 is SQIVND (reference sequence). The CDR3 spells CASSPYGTRPYEQYF. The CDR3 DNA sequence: TGTGCCAGTAGCCCCTACGGGACAAGACCCTACGAGCAGTACTTC.

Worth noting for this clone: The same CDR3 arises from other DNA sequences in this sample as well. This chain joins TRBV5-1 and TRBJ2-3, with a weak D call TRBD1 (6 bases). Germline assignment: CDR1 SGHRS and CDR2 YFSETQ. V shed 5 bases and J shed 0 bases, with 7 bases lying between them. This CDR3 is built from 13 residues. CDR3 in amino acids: CASSQGSTDTQYF. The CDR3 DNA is TGCGCCAGCAGTCAGGGGAGCACAGATACGCAGTATTTT.

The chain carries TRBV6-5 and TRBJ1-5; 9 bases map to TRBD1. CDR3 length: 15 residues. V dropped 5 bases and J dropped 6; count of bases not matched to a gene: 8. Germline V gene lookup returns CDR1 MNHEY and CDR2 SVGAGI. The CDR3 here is CASSTRTGVGQPQHF. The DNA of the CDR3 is TGTGCCAGCAGTACCCGGACAGGGGTCGGTCAGCCCCAGCATTTT.

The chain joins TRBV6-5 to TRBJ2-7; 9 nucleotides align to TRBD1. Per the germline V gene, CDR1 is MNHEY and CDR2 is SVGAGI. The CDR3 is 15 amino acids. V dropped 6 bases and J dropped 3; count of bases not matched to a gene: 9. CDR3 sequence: CASRRRTGESYEQYF. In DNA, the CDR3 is TGTGCCAGCAGACGTCGGACAGGGGAAAGCTACGAGCAGTACTTC.

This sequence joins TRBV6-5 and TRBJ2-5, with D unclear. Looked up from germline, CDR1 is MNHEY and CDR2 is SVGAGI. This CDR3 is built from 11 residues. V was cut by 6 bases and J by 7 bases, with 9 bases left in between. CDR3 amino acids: CASRNPRTQYF. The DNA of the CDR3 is TGTGCCAGCAGGAATCCCAGGACCCAGTACTTC.

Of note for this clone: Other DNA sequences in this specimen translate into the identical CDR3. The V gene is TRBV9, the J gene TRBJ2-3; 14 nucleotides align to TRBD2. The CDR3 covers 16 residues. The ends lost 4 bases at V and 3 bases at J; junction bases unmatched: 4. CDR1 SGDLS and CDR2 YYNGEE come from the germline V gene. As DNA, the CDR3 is TGTGCCAGCAGCCCCCGACTAGCGGGAGGGACAGATACGCAGTATTTT. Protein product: CASSPRLAGGTDTQYF.

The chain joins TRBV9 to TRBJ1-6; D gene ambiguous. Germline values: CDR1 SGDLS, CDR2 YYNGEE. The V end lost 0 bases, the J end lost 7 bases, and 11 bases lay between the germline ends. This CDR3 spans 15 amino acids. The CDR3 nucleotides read TGTGCCAGCAGCGTAGATGGGATAGCCAATTCACCCCTCCACTTT. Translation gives CASSVDGIANSPLHF.